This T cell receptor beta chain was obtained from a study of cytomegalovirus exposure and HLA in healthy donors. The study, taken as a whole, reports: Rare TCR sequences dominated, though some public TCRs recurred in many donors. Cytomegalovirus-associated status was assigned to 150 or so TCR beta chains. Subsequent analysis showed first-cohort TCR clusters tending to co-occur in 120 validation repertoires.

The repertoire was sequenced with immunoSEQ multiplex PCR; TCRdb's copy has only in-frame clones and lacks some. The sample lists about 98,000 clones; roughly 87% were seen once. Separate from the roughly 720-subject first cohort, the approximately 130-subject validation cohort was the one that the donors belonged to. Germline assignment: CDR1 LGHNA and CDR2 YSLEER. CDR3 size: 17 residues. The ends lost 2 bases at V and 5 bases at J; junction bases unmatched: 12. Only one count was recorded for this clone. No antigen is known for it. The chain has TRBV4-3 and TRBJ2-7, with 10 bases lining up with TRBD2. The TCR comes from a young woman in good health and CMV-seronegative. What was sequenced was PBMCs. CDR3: CASSQFSPGTSAHEQYF. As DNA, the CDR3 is TGCGCCAGCAGCCAATTTTCGCCCGGGACTAGCGCCCACGAGCAGTACTTC.